This TCR beta chain was obtained from a study of radiotherapy plus CTLA-4 blockade in lung cancer. Overall study: Objective response rate was over 15%; disease control rate, 25% to 35%. Regarding the study as a whole: In blood, tumor-derived TCR clones expanded after radiotherapy plus ipilimumab. Reports identified early blood T cell clone dynamics, with interferon-beta, as the best response predictor.

The assay was immunoSEQ multiplex PCR, and TCRdb's table has in-frame clones only and misses some. Of about 49,000 clones listed, roughly two thirds are singletons. Looked up from germline, CDR1 is LNHDA and CDR2 is SQIVND (reference sequence). CDR3 length equals 15 residues. After removal of 5 bases from V and 2 bases from J, the junction contained 4 bases not matched to a gene. A remark on this clone: Its antigen remains unidentified.

This sample comprised peripheral blood, obtained from a patient treated with radiotherapy plus ipilimumab. This receptor was identified in a human donor with non-small cell lung cancer who had a complete response to radiotherapy plus ipilimumab. The genes are TRBV19 and TRBJ1-5; 9 bases match TRBD1. The DNA of the CDR3 is TGTGCCAGTAGTGAGTGGACAGGGGGCAATCAGCCCCAGCATTTT. Amino acids: CASSEWTGGNQPQHF.